This entry is about one TCR beta chain. The antigen remains unidentified. The germline V gene has CDR1 MGHDK and CDR2 SYGVNS. V was pared by 4 bases and J by 1 base, with 6 bases of the junction left unmatched. This CDR3 spans 16 amino acids. The data originate from a study of Tregs in tolerant kidney transplant recipients. Findings and caveats of the study: Antigen-driven expansion was suggested because donor-specific Tregs expanded more than all Tregs in tolerant patients. This study did not directly address biological reproducibility. Few patients were studied, so findings need validation in larger groups.

The table came from immunoSEQ multiplex PCR; TCRdb's copy has only in-frame clones and leaves some out. The sample yields about 94,000 clones, over 85% seen once. The specimen was CD4+ T cells from blood, collected before the transplant. The chain is built from TRBV25-1 and TRBJ2-2; 7 bases are shared with TRBD1. The sequence derives from a human donor who received a combined kidney and bone marrow transplant. CDR3 coding DNA: TGTGCCAGCAGTGTTTACAGGGGACAGAACACCGGGGAGCTGTTTTTT. Translated: CASSVYRGQNTGELFF.